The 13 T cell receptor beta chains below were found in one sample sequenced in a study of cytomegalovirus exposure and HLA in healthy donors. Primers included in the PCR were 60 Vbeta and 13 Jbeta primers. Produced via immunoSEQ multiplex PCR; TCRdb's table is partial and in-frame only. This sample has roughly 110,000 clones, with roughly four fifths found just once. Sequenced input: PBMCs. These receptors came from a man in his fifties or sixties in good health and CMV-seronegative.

CDR3 sequence: CATKMRGMNTEAFF. For the CDR3, the DNA is TGTGCCACTAAAATGAGGGGGATGAACACTGAAGCTTTCTTT. The chain uses TRBV28 and TRBJ1-1; tentative D call: TRBD1 (6 bases). V was trimmed by 10 bases and J by 0 bases, leaving 15 bases between them. The CDR3 runs to 14 residues. Germline-derived CDR1 and CDR2 are MDHEN and SYDVKM.

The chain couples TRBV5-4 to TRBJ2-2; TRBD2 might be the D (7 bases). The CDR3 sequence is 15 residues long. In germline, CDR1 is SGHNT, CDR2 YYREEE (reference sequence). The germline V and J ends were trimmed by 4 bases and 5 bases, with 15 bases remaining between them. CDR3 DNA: TGTGCCAGCAGCCTTAACAGGGAGGGAACCGGGGAGCTGTTTTTT. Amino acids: CASSLNREGTGELFF.

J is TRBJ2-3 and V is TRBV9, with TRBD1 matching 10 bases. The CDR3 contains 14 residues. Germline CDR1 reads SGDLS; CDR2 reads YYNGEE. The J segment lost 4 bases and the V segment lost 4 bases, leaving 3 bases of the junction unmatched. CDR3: CASSRDRGPDTQYF. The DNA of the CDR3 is TGTGCCAGCAGCAGGGACAGGGGACCAGATACGCAGTATTTT.

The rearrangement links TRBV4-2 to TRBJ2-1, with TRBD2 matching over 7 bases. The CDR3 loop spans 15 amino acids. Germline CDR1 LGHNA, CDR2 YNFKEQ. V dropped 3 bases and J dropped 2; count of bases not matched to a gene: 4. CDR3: CASSQGTNTYNEQFF. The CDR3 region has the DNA TGTGCCAGCAGCCAGGGGACTAACACCTACAATGAGCAGTTCTTC.

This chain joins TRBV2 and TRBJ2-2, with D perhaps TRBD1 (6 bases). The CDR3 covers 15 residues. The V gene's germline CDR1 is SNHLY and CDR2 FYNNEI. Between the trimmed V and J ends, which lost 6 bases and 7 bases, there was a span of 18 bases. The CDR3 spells CASSAQGPQGGELFF. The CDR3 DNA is TGTGCCAGCAGCGCCCAGGGGCCTCAGGGCGGGGAGCTGTTTTTT. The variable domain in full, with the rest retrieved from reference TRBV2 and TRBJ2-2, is EPEVTQTPSHQVTQMGQEVILRCVPISNHLYFYWYRQILGQKVEFLVSFYNNEISEKSEIFDDQFSVERPDGSNFTLKIRSTKLEDSAMYFCASSAQGPQGGELFFGEGSRLTVL.

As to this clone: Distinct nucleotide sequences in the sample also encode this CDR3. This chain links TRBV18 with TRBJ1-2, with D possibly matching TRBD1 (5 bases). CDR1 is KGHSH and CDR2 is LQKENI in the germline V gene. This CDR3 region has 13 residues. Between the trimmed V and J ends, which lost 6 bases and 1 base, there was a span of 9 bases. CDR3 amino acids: CASSPDSNYGYTF. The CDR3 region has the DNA TGTGCCAGCTCCCCAGACAGTAACTATGGCTACACCTTC. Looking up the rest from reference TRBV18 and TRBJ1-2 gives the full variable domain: NAGVMQNPRHLVRRRGQEARLRCSPMKGHSHVYWYRQLPEEGLKFMVYLQKENIIDESGMPKERFSAEFPKEGPSILRIQQVVRGDSAAYFCASSPDSNYGYTFGSGTRLTVV.

The CDR3: CASSLTQDYEAFF. The CDR3, as DNA: TGTGCCAGCAGCCTCACCCAGGACTATGAAGCTTTCTTT. The chain carries TRBV11-2 and TRBJ1-1; D unresolved. Germline V CDR1 and CDR2: SGHAT, FQNNGV. This CDR3 has 13 residues. Trimming took off 5 bases at V and 7 bases at J, with 14 bases between the two ends.

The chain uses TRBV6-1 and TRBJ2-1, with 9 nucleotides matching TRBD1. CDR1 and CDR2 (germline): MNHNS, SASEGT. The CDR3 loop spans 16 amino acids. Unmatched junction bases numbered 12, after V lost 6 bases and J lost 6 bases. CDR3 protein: CASREFGQGWTNEQFF. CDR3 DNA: TGTGCCAGCAGAGAATTCGGACAGGGGTGGACCAATGAGCAGTTCTTC.

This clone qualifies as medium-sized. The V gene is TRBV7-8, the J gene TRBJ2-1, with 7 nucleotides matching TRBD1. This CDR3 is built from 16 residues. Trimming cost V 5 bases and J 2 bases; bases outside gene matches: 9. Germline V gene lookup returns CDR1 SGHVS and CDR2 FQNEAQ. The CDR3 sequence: CASSISGTATYNEQFF. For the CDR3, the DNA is TGTGCCAGCAGCATCTCCGGGACAGCAACCTACAATGAGCAGTTCTTC.

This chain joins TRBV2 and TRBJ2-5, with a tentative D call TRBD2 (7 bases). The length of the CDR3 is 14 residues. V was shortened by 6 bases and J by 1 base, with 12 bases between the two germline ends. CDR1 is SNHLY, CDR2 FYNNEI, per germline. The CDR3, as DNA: TGTGCCAGCAGGCCGGGGGGCATCCAAGAGACCCAGTACTTC. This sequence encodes CASRPGGIQETQYF.

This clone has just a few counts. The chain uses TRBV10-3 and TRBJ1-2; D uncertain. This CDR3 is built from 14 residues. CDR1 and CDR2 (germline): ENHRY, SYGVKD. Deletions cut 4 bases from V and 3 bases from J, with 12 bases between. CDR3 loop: CAISGTDEDYGYTF. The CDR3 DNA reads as TGTGCCATCAGTGGTACAGACGAAGACTATGGCTACACCTTC.

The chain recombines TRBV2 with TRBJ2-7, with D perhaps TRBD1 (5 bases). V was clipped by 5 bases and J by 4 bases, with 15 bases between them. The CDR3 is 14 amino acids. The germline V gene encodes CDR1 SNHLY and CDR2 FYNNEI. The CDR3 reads CASSLQGISYEQYV. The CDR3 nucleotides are TGTGCCAGCAGTTTGCAGGGTATATCGTACGAGCAGTACGTC.

In nucleotides, the CDR3 is TGTGCCAGCAGCTTAAGTTTAGGGGTCACCGGGGAGCTGTTTTTT. This sequence encodes CASSLSLGVTGELFF. The chain combines TRBV7-3 with TRBJ2-2, with TRBD1 as a possible D gene (5 bases). Trimming took off 1 base at V and 4 bases at J, with 10 bases between the two ends. Germline V gene data show CDR1 as SGHTA and CDR2 as FQGTGA. CDR3 length: 15 amino acids.